The rows below give T cell receptor beta chains drawn from one sample of a study of shared clonotypes between healthy human individuals. Some clones are missing from TCRdb's copy, which holds only in-frame ones; the method was immunoSEQ multiplex PCR. This table has around 690,000 clones, 90% appearing once. The sample was memory CD8+ T cells from PBMCs. These receptor sequences come from a man younger than 35 in good health. Some clones in this sample may be carry-over from other donors' samples. CDR3s include the opening cysteine and the closing phenylalanine or tryptophan. Each record gives: V gene, D gene, J gene, clone size, CDR3 DNA, CDR3 protein. A D gene is named only where the DNA matches it firmly. Size tells how often a clone was seen (once, few, many) or the class of an expanded clone, and some rows leave it out.

TRBV25-1	NA	TRBJ1-6	NA	TGTGCCAGCAGTGAACCAGAGAATTCACCCCTCCACTTT	CASSEPENSPLHF
TRBV5-5	NA	TRBJ1-4	NA	TGTGCCAGCAGCTTGGAAAGGAATGAAAAACTGTTTTTT	CASSLERNEKLFF
TRBV9	NA	TRBJ2-1	NA	TGTGCCAGCAGCCCCTCGGACGCCATCCCAAAAAATGAGCAGTTCTTC	CASSPSDAIPKNEQFF
TRBV4-1	NA	TRBJ1-2	NA	TGCGCCAGCAGCCAAGAAGGCTCAAGGTGGGGCTACACCTTC	CASSQEGSRWGYTF
TRBV7-8	NA	TRBJ2-1	NA	TGTGCCAGCATTGGGGTTATGGGGGACCCTGGCAATGAGCAGTTCTTC	CASIGVMGDPGNEQFF
TRBV27	NA	TRBJ1-4	few	TGTGCCAGCAGTTTAATATCTGGGGTTGATGAAAAACTGTTTTTT	CASSLISGVDEKLFF
TRBV19	TRBD2	TRBJ2-1	NA	TGTGCCACCTCGGGACTAGCGCTTTACAATGAGCAGTTCTTC	CATSGLALYNEQFF
TRBV7-6	TRBD1	TRBJ1-2	NA	TGTGCCAGCAGCGGGACAGGGGGTGGCTACACCTTC	CASSGTGGGYTF
TRBV4-2	NA	TRBJ2-1	few	TGTGCCAGCAGCCAAGATCAAGGCGATGAGCAGTTCTTC	CASSQDQGDEQFF
TRBV6-1	NA	TRBJ2-7	NA	TGTGCCAGCCGCGCAGGGCTCCAGCAGTACTTC	CASRAGLQQYF
TRBV14	NA	TRBJ1-4	NA	TGTGCCAGCAGCCCCTGGGGCAGCTGGAATGAAAAACTGTTTTTT	CASSPWGSWNEKLFF
TRBV5-1	NA	TRBJ2-1	NA	TGCGCCAGCAGCACAGGGCCGTTTGGGGATGAGCAGTTCTTC	CASSTGPFGDEQFF
TRBV7-8	TRBD2	TRBJ2-2	NA	TGTGCCAGCAGCTTAGCGGGACTAGCGCCGAACACCGGGGAGCTGTTTTTT	CASSLAGLAPNTGELFF
TRBV18	NA	TRBJ2-7	NA	TGTGCCAGCTCACCAAGGACAGAAACCTACGAGCAGTACTTC	CASSPRTETYEQYF
TRBV29-1	TRBD2	TRBJ2-5	NA	TGCAGCGCCTCTCCAGGACTAGCGGAGCAAGAGACCCAGTACTTC	CSASPGLAEQETQYF
TRBV7-8	TRBD1	TRBJ1-2	NA	TGTGCCAGCAGCCCCCTGGGACAGGGATGGTTTAGCTATGGCTACACCTTC	CASSPLGQGWFSYGYTF
TRBV15	TRBD1	TRBJ2-7	NA	TGTGCCACCAGCAGAGACCATCAGACAGGGAAGTCAATCTACGAGCAGTACTTC	CATSRDHQTGKSIYEQYF
TRBV19	TRBD1	TRBJ2-7	NA	TGTGCCAGTAGTTTGGGACAGGGATCCTACGAGCAGTACTTC	CASSLGQGSYEQYF
TRBV5-4	NA	TRBJ1-3	NA	TGTGCCAGCAGCTTGCGGGGCATCTCTGGAAACACCATATATTTT	CASSLRGISGNTIYF
TRBV28	TRBD2	TRBJ2-5	NA	TGTGCCAGCTCAGCAGGACTAGCGTTGGGGGAGACCCAGTACTTC	CASSAGLALGETQYF
TRBV9	NA	TRBJ1-1	NA	TGTGCCAGCAGCCCCAACGGCGGGACTGAAGCTTTCTTT	CASSPNGGTEAFF
TRBV28	TRBD1	TRBJ1-1	once	TGTGCCAGCAGTCCCCCGGGACAGCGAACTGAAGCTTTCTTT	CASSPPGQRTEAFF
TRBV7-9	TRBD2	TRBJ2-5	NA	TGTGCCAGCAGCTTAGTTGTCCTACTAGCGGGGTTCCAAGAGACCCAGTACTTC	CASSLVVLLAGFQETQYF
TRBV28	TRBD2	TRBJ2-1	NA	TGTGCCAGCATGACTAGCGGGAGAAGTGAGCAGTTCTTC	CASMTSGRSEQFF
TRBV19	TRBD1	TRBJ2-7	NA	TGTGCCAGTAGTAAGCGGACAGGGGGCATCAACGAGCAGTACTTC	CASSKRTGGINEQYF
TRBV29-1	NA	TRBJ1-1	NA	TGCAGCGTTGATGCGGGGAGGAGGGCTGAAGCTTTCTTT	CSVDAGRRAEAFF
TRBV19	NA	TRBJ1-2	few	TGTGCCAGTAGTATAGGGGGAGTGTCCTATGGCTACACCTTC	CASSIGGVSYGYTF
TRBV4-1	NA	TRBJ2-5	NA	TGCGCCAGCAGCCCCAGGGGTGAGGATCAAGAGACCCAGTACTTC	CASSPRGEDQETQYF
TRBV9	NA	TRBJ2-1	NA	TGTGCCAGCAGCGTAGATCGGCCTCCGAACAATGAGCAGTTCTTC	CASSVDRPPNNEQFF
TRBV7-2	NA	TRBJ2-1	NA	TGTGCCAGCAGCTTCCGGACTCCCCACAATGAGCAGTTCTTC	CASSFRTPHNEQFF
TRBV28	NA	TRBJ1-4	NA	TGTGCCAGCAGTTTCAGGGCGAATGAAAAACTGTTTTTT	CASSFRANEKLFF
TRBV25-1	NA	TRBJ2-2	NA	TGTGCCAGCAGTGATTACACCGGGGAGCTGTTTTTT	CASSDYTGELFF
TRBV19	TRBD1	TRBJ1-1	NA	TGTGCCAGTAGTATAAATCCCTCGACAGGGCCGAACACTGAAGCTTTCTTT	CASSINPSTGPNTEAFF
TRBV27	NA	TRBJ2-1	NA	TGTGCCAGCACCATGGGGTCGAAGCAGTTCTTC	CASTMGSKQFF
TRBV4-2	TRBD1	TRBJ1-3	NA	TGTGCCAGCAGCCAAGACAGGGGGGTCTTTTTGGTATCTGGAAACACCATATATTTT	CASSQDRGVFLVSGNTIYF
TRBV9	TRBD1	TRBJ2-2	NA	TGTGCCAGCAGCGTCCCGGGACAGGGGCTAAACACCGGGGAGCTGTTTTTT	CASSVPGQGLNTGELFF
TRBV27	NA	TRBJ1-1	NA	TGTGCCAGCAGTTTATTCCGTGGGGCGCGGACTGAAGCTTTCTTT	CASSLFRGARTEAFF
TRBV7-9	TRBD1	TRBJ2-7	NA	TGTGCCAGCAGTAGTGACAGGGGTGGTCACGAGCAGTACTTC	CASSSDRGGHEQYF
TRBV4-3	NA	TRBJ2-1	NA	TGCGCCAGCAGCCAAGAGTTCAAAGGGAACAATGAGCAGTTCTTC	CASSQEFKGNNEQFF